This is a list of T cell receptor beta chains from one sample in a study of CD8+CD57+ T cells in acquired aplastic anemia. From the reads, TCRdb called clonotypes with MiXCR, one entry per CDR3 protein. The sample yields hundreds of thousands of distinct CDR3 sequences, around 32% seen once. Sequencing was done on a sample of sorted CD4+, CD8+, or CD8+CD57+ T cells (not recorded which) from PBMCs. Source of these receptors: a human donor with aplastic anemia. Each CDR3 is given with its conserved first and last residue. Each record gives: CDR3 protein, CDR3 DNA, J gene, V gene, clone size, D gene. D genes are given only for firm matches. Clone size appears in some rows only: once, few, many, or a class for an expanded clone.

CDR3aa: CASSYRQAYGYTF
CDR3nt: TGTGCTAGCAGCTACAGACAGGCCTATGGCTACACCTTC
j_gene: TRBJ1-2
v_gene: TRBV7-7
abundance: NA
d_gene: NA

CDR3aa: CAWMGRALNSPLHF
CDR3nt: TGTGCCTGGATGGGCAGGGCATTGAATTCACCCCTCCACTTT
j_gene: TRBJ1-6
v_gene: TRBV30
abundance: NA
d_gene: NA

CDR3aa: CASSLEEGNSPPHF
CDR3nt: TGTGCCAGCAGTTTAGAGGAGGGAAATTCACCCCCCCACTTT
j_gene: TRBJ1-6
v_gene: TRBV27
abundance: NA
d_gene: NA

CDR3aa: CASSTGQGGVAFF
CDR3nt: TGTGCCAGCAGTACAGGACAGGGAGGGGTGGCTTTCTTT
j_gene: TRBJ1-1
v_gene: TRBV12-3/TRBV12-4
abundance: NA
d_gene: TRBD1

CDR3aa: CASNQVLANGYTF
CDR3nt: TGTGCCAGCAACCAAGTTTTGGCGAACGGCTACACCTTC
j_gene: TRBJ1-2
v_gene: TRBV7-2
abundance: few
d_gene: NA

CDR3aa: CASSRPGNIYEQYF
CDR3nt: TGTGCCAGCAGCCGCCCAGGTAACATCTACGAGCAGTACTTC
j_gene: TRBJ2-7
v_gene: TRBV9
abundance: few
d_gene: NA

CDR3aa: CASSPGGNSPLHF
CDR3nt: TGTGCCAGTAGTCCAGGGGGGAATTCACCCCTCCACTTT
j_gene: TRBJ1-6
v_gene: TRBV19
abundance: many
d_gene: TRBD1

CDR3aa: CAISDRTDYQETQYF
CDR3nt: TGTGCCATCAGTGACCGGACAGACTACCAAGAGACCCAGTACTTC
j_gene: TRBJ2-5
v_gene: TRBV10-3
abundance: NA
d_gene: NA

CDR3aa: CASSLISGSTDTQYF
CDR3nt: TGTGCCAGCAGCTTAATTAGCGGCAGCACGGATACGCAGTATTTT
j_gene: TRBJ2-3
v_gene: TRBV7-3
abundance: few
d_gene: NA

CDR3aa: CASSPRGTYSYEQYF
CDR3nt: TGTGCCAGCTCACCACGCGGGACCTACTCATACGAGCAGTACTTC
j_gene: TRBJ2-7
v_gene: TRBV18
abundance: few
d_gene: NA

CDR3aa: CASSFRDSRDTQYF
CDR3nt: TGTGCCAGCAGCTTCCGGGACTCCAGGGATACGCAGTATTTT
j_gene: TRBJ2-3
v_gene: TRBV7-9
abundance: few
d_gene: NA

CDR3aa: CASSWLAGAQNIQYF
CDR3nt: TGTGCCAGTAGTTGGCTAGCGGGGGCCCAAAACATTCAGTACTTC
j_gene: TRBJ2-4
v_gene: TRBV19
abundance: many
d_gene: TRBD2

CDR3aa: CASSLGGTGNYGYTF
CDR3nt: TGCGCCAGCAGCTTGGGCGGGACAGGGAACTATGGCTACACCTTC
j_gene: TRBJ1-2
v_gene: TRBV5-1
abundance: once
d_gene: TRBD1

CDR3aa: CASSFWGNSPLHF
CDR3nt: TGTGCCAGCAGTTTCTGGGGGAATTCACCCCTCCACTTT
j_gene: TRBJ1-6
v_gene: TRBV12-3/TRBV12-4
abundance: many
d_gene: NA

CDR3aa: CSARAWRDGYTF
CDR3nt: TGCAGTGCTAGAGCATGGCGGGATGGCTACACCTTC
j_gene: TRBJ1-2
v_gene: TRBV20-1
abundance: many
d_gene: NA

CDR3aa: CASSLEGASEKLFF
CDR3nt: TGTGCCAGCAGCCTTGAGGGGGCAAGTGAAAAACTGTTTTTT
j_gene: TRBJ1-4
v_gene: TRBV10-3
abundance: NA
d_gene: TRBD1

CDR3aa: CASSEEGGTGELFF
CDR3nt: TGTGCCAGCAGTGAGGAGGGTGGCACCGGGGAGCTGTTTTTT
j_gene: TRBJ2-2
v_gene: TRBV2
abundance: many
d_gene: NA

CDR3aa: CASSLDRGPYNEQFF
CDR3nt: TGTGCCAGCAGCCTCGACAGGGGCCCCTACAATGAGCAGTTCTTC
j_gene: TRBJ2-1
v_gene: TRBV11-2
abundance: NA
d_gene: TRBD1

CDR3aa: CATSEARQIEAFF
CDR3nt: TGTGCCACCAGTGAAGCGCGGCAAATTGAAGCTTTCTTT
j_gene: TRBJ1-1
v_gene: TRBV24-1
abundance: NA
d_gene: NA

CDR3aa: CASSPTGTGLYGYTF
CDR3nt: TGTGCCAGCAGCCCAACAGGGACAGGCCTCTATGGCTACACCTTC
j_gene: TRBJ1-2
v_gene: TRBV12-3/TRBV12-4
abundance: few
d_gene: TRBD1

CDR3aa: CATSSAGGINYGYTF
CDR3nt: TGTGCCACCAGCAGCGCCGGAGGTATTAACTATGGCTACACCTTC
j_gene: TRBJ1-2
v_gene: TRBV15
abundance: few
d_gene: NA

CDR3aa: CASSAGLHNTGELFF
CDR3nt: TGTGCCAGCAGCGCGGGACTACACAACACCGGGGAGCTGTTTTTT
j_gene: TRBJ2-2
v_gene: TRBV9
abundance: NA
d_gene: TRBD2

CDR3aa: CASSSQGPGGYTF
CDR3nt: TGTGCCAGCAGTTCCCAGGGCCCGGGAGGCTACACCTTC
j_gene: TRBJ1-2
v_gene: TRBV19
abundance: NA
d_gene: NA

CDR3aa: CACRIGNHSPLHF
CDR3nt: TGTGCCTGTCGGATCGGGAACCATTCACCCCTCCACTTT
j_gene: TRBJ1-6
v_gene: TRBV12-3/TRBV12-4
abundance: many
d_gene: NA

CDR3aa: CAGDGSATDTQYF
CDR3nt: TGTGCCGGAGATGGATCGGCCACAGATACGCAGTATTTT
j_gene: TRBJ2-3
v_gene: TRBV5-3
abundance: NA
d_gene: NA

CDR3aa: CAWSGGIGETQYF
CDR3nt: TGTGCCTGGAGTGGCGGGATTGGGGAGACCCAGTACTTC
j_gene: TRBJ2-5
v_gene: TRBV30
abundance: NA
d_gene: NA

CDR3aa: CASSLGKGSFGYTF
CDR3nt: TGTGCCAGCAGCTTAGGTAAAGGGTCCTTCGGCTACACCTTC
j_gene: TRBJ1-2
v_gene: TRBV7-2
abundance: NA
d_gene: NA

CDR3aa: CSALRDREDQETQYF
CDR3nt: TGCAGTGCTCTCCGGGACAGGGAAGACCAAGAGACCCAGTACTTC
j_gene: TRBJ2-5
v_gene: TRBV20-1
abundance: NA
d_gene: TRBD1

CDR3aa: CASSQDSRDSPLHF
CDR3nt: TGTGCCAGCAGCCAAGATTCCAGGGACTCACCCCTCCACTTT
j_gene: TRBJ1-6
v_gene: TRBV4-2
abundance: many
d_gene: NA

CDR3aa: CASSYSRAVSYEQYF
CDR3nt: TGTGCCAGCAGTTACTCGCGGGCAGTCTCCTACGAGCAGTACTTC
j_gene: TRBJ2-7
v_gene: TRBV6-5
abundance: many
d_gene: NA

CDR3aa: CAISAAGGGYEQYF
CDR3nt: TGTGCCATCAGTGCCGCCGGGGGCGGATACGAGCAGTACTTC
j_gene: TRBJ2-7
v_gene: TRBV10-3
abundance: NA
d_gene: NA

CDR3aa: CASSVGPGGSYNEQFF
CDR3nt: TGTGCCAGCAGCGTAGGACCCGGCGGCTCCTACAATGAGCAGTTCTTC
j_gene: TRBJ2-1
v_gene: TRBV9
abundance: few
d_gene: NA

CDR3aa: CASRRGTDSSGANVLTF
CDR3nt: TGTGCCAGCAGACGAGGGACAGACTCCTCTGGGGCCAACGTCCTGACTTTC
j_gene: TRBJ2-6
v_gene: TRBV6-1
abundance: few
d_gene: TRBD1